Each of the 11 T cell receptor beta chains below was sequenced from the same sample in a study of T cell responses to AZD1222 COVID-19 vaccine. Sequenced by immunoSEQ multiplex PCR; TCRdb stores in-frame clones only, minus some. The table lists approximately 60,000 clones, around 75% of them singletons. The sequences come from peripheral blood, collected on day 0 of AZD1222 vaccination. Receptors originate from an adult in good health.

The chain combines TRBV5-6 with TRBJ1-4; D is uncertain. The CDR3 extends over 14 amino acids. V lost 1 base to trimming and J lost 8 bases, with 12 bases between them. Germline assignment: CDR1 SGHDT and CDR2 YYEEEE. The DNA of the CDR3 is TGTGCCAGCAGCTTGCCAGGCGAGAGGGAAAAACTGTTTTTT. Translating gives CASSLPGEREKLFF.

The chain carries TRBV5-6 and TRBJ1-2, with D possibly being TRBD1 (6 bases). CDR3 size: 16 residues. V was clipped by 6 bases and J by 2 bases, with 20 bases between them. Germline V gives CDR1 SGHDT, CDR2 YYEEEE. DNA for the CDR3: TGTGCCAGCATCCCTTCAGTAGGACAGAGGAACTATGGCTACACCTTC. This gives the protein CASIPSVGQRNYGYTF.

This chain joins TRBV27 and TRBJ1-2, with unresolved D. The CDR3 is made up of 13 amino acids. The germline gives CDR1 MNHEY, CDR2 SMNVEV (reference sequence). Trimming shortened V by 6 bases and J by 4 bases, and 12 bases separated the two germline ends. CDR3 in DNA: TGTGCCAGCAGCGACGTACCGCCCTATGGCTACACCTTC. Translating gives CASSDVPPYGYTF.

This chain links TRBV6-5 with TRBJ1-5; D call uncertain. This CDR3 spans 15 amino acids. Trimming shortened V by 2 bases and J by 0 bases, and 8 bases separated the two germline ends. Looked up from germline, CDR1 is MNHEY and CDR2 is SVGAGI. The CDR3, as DNA: TGTGCCAGCAGTTACCCGACTGATAGCAATCAGCCCCAGCATTTT. Protein: CASSYPTDSNQPQHF.

The CDR3 region has the DNA TGCGCCAGCAGCCTAAAACAGGGGATGAACACTGAAGCTTTCTTT. Protein sequence: CASSLKQGMNTEAFF. V and J are TRBV4-1 and TRBJ1-1; 7 bases align to TRBD1. V shed 4 bases, J shed 0 bases, and the junction held 5 bases outside the gene matches. This CDR3 is 15 amino acids long. The germline CDR1 and CDR2 sequences are MGHRA and YSYEKL.

The chain combines TRBV18 with TRBJ1-2, with D maybe TRBD1 (5 bases). The V and J ends lost 2 bases and 2 bases respectively, with 9 bases between them. This CDR3 spans 14 amino acids. Germline lookup yields CDR1 KGHSH and CDR2 LQKENI. CDR3 sequence (DNA): TGTGCCAGCTCACCAATGGGGGAAAACTATGGCTACACCTTC. Amino acid sequence: CASSPMGENYGYTF.

The chain joins TRBV12-3 or TRBV12-4 to TRBJ1-5, with D tentatively TRBD1 (5 bases). This CDR3 is 12 amino acids long. Trimming pared 6 bases from V and 7 bases from J, leaving 10 bases between. The CDR3 nucleotides are TGTGCCAGCAGAAGAGGGGAACAGCCCCAGCATTTT. It codes for CASRRGEQPQHF.

V is TRBV7-2 and J is TRBJ2-7; a weak D match, TRBD1 (6 bases). The CDR3 is made up of 14 amino acids. Per germline, CDR1 SGHTA and CDR2 FQGNSA. The ends were cut back, 0 bases at V and 3 bases at J, with 9 bases in the middle. Written as DNA, the CDR3 is TGTGCCAGCAGCTTAGCACACAGGGACTACGAGCAGTACTTC. Protein sequence: CASSLAHRDYEQYF.

The J gene is TRBJ1-1, the V gene TRBV10-3, with a tentative D call TRBD1 (6 bases). V lost 3 bases and J lost 0, with 8 bases in between. Per germline, CDR1 ENHRY and CDR2 SYGVKD. The CDR3 length is 14 residues. CDR3 loop: CAISDQGMNTEAFF. As DNA, the CDR3 is TGTGCCATCAGTGATCAGGGGATGAACACTGAAGCTTTCTTT.

The rearrangement uses TRBV19 and TRBJ1-3, with 7 bases aligning to TRBD1. Germline-derived CDR1 and CDR2 are LNHDA and SQIVND (reference sequence). The CDR3 is made up of 16 amino acids. J gave up 2 bases and V 5 bases, and 9 bases lay outside the gene matches. The DNA for the CDR3 is TGTGCCAGTAGTCTAAGGGGGACAGAGGCTGGAAACACCATATATTTT. Amino acid sequence: CASSLRGTEAGNTIYF.

The chain's CDR3 is CASSLSWDDSYEQYF. In nucleotides, the CDR3 is TGTGCCAGCAGCTTAAGTTGGGACGACTCCTACGAGCAGTACTTC. The chain recombines TRBV7-9 with TRBJ2-7; perhaps D is TRBD1 or TRBD2 (5 bases each). The CDR3 is 15 residues long. V lost 2 bases and J 0 bases, leaving 11 bases between the germline ends. The germline CDR1 and CDR2 sequences are SEHNR and FQNEAQ (reference sequence).